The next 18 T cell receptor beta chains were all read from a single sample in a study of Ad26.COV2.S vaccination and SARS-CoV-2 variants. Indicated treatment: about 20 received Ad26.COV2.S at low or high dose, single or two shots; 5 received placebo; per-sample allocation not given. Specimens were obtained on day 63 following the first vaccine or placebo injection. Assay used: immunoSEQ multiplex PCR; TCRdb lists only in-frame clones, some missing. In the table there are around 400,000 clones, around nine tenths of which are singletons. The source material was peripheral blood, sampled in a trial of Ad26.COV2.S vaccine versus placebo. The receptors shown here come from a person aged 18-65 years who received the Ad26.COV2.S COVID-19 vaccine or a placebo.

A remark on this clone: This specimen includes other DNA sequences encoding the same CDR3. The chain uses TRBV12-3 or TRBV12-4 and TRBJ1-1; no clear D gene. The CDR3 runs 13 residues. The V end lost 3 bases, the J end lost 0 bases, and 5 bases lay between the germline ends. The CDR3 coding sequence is TGTGCCAGCAGTTTGGTGTTGAACACTGAAGCTTTCTTT. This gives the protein CASSLVLNTEAFF.

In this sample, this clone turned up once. The DNA of the CDR3 is TGTGCCACCAGTGACCTCCCTGACGGAAACTATGGCTACACCTTC. It translates to CATSDLPDGNYGYTF. V is TRBV24-1 and J is TRBJ1-2, with D uncertain. This CDR3 is built from 15 residues. With 4 bases removed from V and 2 bases from J, the gap between germline ends came to 13 bases. Germline CDR1 and CDR2: KGHDR and SFDVKD.

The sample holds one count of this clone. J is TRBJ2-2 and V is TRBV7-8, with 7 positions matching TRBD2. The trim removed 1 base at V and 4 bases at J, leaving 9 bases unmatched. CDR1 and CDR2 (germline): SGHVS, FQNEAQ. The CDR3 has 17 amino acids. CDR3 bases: TGTGCCAGCAGCTTAGATTCAAGCGGGATTCTCACCGGGGAGCTGTTTTTT. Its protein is CASSLDSSGILTGELFF.

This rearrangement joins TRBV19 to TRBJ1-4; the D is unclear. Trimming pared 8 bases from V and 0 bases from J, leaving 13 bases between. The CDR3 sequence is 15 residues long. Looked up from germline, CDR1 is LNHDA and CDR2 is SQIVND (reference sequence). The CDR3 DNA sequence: TGTGCCAGTCACAGCAGAGAAGCAACTAATGAAAAACTGTTTTTT. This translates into CASHSREATNEKLFF.

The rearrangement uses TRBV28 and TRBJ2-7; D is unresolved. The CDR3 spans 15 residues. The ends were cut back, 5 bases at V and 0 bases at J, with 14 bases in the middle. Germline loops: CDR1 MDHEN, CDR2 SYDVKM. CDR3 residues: CASSPVGGFSYEQYF. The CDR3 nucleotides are TGTGCCAGCAGTCCGGTCGGTGGGTTCTCCTACGAGCAGTACTTC.

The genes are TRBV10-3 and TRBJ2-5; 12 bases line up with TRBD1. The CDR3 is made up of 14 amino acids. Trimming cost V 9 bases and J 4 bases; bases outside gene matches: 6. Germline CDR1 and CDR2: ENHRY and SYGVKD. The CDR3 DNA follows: TGTGCCATTGCCCGGGACAGGGGGCGAGAGACCCAGTACTTC. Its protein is CAIARDRGRETQYF.

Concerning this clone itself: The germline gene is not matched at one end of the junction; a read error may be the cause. In DNA form, the CDR3 reads TGTGCCAGCAGTAAGAGGTCGACGGAAGAGCCGTTCTTC. It specifies CASSKRSTEEPFF. The chain employs TRBV6-2 or TRBV6-3 and TRBJ2-1, with no clear D. From germline, CDR1 is MNHEY and CDR2 SVGEGT. The CDR3 is made up of 13 amino acids.

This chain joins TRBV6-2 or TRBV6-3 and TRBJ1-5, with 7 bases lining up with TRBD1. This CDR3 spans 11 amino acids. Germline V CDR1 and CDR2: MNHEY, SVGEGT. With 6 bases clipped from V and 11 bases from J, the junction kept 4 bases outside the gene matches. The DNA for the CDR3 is TGTGCCAGCAGCAACAGGGGAGCCCAGCATTTT. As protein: CASSNRGAQHF.

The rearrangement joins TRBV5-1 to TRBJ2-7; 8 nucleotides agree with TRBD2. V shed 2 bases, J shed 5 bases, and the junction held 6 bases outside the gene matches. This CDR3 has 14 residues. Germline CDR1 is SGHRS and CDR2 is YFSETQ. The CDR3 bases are TGCGCCAGCAGCTTATCAGCGGGAGCCAACGAGCAGTACTTC. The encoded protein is CASSLSAGANEQYF.

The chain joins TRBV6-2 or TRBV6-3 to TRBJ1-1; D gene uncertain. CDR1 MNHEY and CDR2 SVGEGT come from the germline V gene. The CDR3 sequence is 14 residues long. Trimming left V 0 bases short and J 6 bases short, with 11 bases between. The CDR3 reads CASSYSSTGPEAFF. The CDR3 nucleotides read TGTGCCAGCAGTTACTCAAGCACGGGTCCTGAAGCTTTCTTT.

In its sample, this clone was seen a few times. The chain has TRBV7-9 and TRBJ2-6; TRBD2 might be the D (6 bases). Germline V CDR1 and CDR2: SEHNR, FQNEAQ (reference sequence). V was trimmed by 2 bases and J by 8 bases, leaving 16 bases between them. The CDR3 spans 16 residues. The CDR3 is CASSLLGGELSNVLTF. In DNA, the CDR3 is TGTGCCAGCAGCTTATTGGGAGGAGAATTGTCCAACGTCCTGACTTTC.

As DNA, the CDR3 is TGTGCCAGTAGTTCCAAGACCCCGGGAGCCTTAGAGACCCAGTACTTC. Amino acids: CASSSKTPGALETQYF. The rearrangement uses TRBV19 and TRBJ2-5, with a tentative D call TRBD2 (6 bases). Trimming left V 5 bases short and J 4 bases short, with 20 bases between. Germline loops: CDR1 LNHDA, CDR2 SQIVND (reference sequence). The length of the CDR3 is 16 residues.

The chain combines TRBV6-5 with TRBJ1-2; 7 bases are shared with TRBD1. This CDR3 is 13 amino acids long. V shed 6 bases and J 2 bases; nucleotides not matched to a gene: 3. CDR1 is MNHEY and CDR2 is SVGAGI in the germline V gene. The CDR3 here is CASSQDRNYGYTF. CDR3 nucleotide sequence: TGTGCCAGCAGCCAGGACAGGAACTATGGCTACACCTTC.

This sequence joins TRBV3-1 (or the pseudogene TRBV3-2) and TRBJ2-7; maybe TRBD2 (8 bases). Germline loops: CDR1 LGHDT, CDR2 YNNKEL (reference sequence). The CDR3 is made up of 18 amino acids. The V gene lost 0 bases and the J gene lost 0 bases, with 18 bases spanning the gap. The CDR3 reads CASSQERGLAGLSYEQYF. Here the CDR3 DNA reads TGTGCCAGCAGCCAAGAAAGGGGGCTAGCGGGCCTCTCCTACGAGCAGTACTTC.

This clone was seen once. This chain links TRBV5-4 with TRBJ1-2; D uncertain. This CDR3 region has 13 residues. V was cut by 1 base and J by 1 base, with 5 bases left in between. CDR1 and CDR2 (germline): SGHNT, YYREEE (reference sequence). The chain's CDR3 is CASSLNNNYGYTF. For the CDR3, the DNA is TGTGCCAGCAGCTTGAATAATAACTATGGCTACACCTTC.

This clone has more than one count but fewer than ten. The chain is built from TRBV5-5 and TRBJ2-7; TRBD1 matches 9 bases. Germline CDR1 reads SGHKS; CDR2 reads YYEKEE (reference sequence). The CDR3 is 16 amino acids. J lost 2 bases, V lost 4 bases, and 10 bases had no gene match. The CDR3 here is CASSPSIGDRAYEQYF. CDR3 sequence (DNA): TGTGCCAGCAGCCCATCAATCGGGGACAGGGCCTACGAGCAGTACTTC.

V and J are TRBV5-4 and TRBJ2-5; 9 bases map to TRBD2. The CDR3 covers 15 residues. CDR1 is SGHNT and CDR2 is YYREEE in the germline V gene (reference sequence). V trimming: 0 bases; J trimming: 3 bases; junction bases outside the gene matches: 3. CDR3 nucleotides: TGTGCCAGCAGCTTGGCGCTAGCGGGAAAAGAGACCCAGTACTTC. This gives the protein CASSLALAGKETQYF.

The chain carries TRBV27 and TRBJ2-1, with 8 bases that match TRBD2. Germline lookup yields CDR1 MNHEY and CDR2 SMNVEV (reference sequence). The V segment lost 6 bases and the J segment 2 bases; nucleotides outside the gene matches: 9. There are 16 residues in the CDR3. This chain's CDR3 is CASRDPGGRTYNEQFF. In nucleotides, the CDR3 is TGTGCCAGCAGGGACCCGGGCGGGAGGACCTACAATGAGCAGTTCTTC.